A selection of T cell receptor beta chains follows, all from one sample in a study of CD8 T cells in ankylosing spondylitis. TCRdb processed the 5' RACE reads anew with MiXCR; each CDR3 protein has one entry. The repertoire has about 840,000 distinct CDR3 sequences, about an eighth of them found once; the top ten carry about 0.5%. The specimen was blood, either unsorted or a sorted T cell fraction (not recorded which). The receptors were gathered from a male donor with ankylosing spondylitis. The CDR3 runs from the conserved cysteine through the conserved F or W. The order of the fields is CDR3 protein, CDR3 DNA, J gene, clone size, V gene, D gene. A D gene is named only where the DNA matches it firmly. Size tells how often a clone was seen (once, few, many) or the class of an expanded clone, and some rows leave it out.

CASSFEGGNTEAFF,TGTGCCAGCAGCTTCGAGGGCGGAAACACTGAAGCTTTCTTT,TRBJ1-1,many,TRBV5-5,NA
CAIKDRGYYGYTF,TGTGCCATCAAGGACAGGGGATACTATGGCTACACCTTC,TRBJ1-2,NA,TRBV10-3,TRBD1
CSVGDRATDTQYF,TGCAGCGTTGGCGACAGGGCCACAGATACGCAGTATTTT,TRBJ2-3,many,TRBV29-1,TRBD1
CASSPPGLITEAFF,TGTGCCAGCAGTCCACCAGGACTGATCACTGAAGCTTTCTTT,TRBJ1-1,few,TRBV12-3/TRBV12-4,NA
CSAGQYNNEQFF,TGCAGCGCAGGACAATACAACAATGAGCAGTTCTTC,TRBJ2-1,NA,TRBV29-1,NA
CASSQSVRGNTEAFF,TGTGCCAGCAGCCAATCGGTCAGGGGGAACACTGAAGCTTTCTTT,TRBJ1-1,few,TRBV4-2,NA
CATSDPPGPSNYGYTF,TGTGCCACCAGTGACCCCCCCGGTCCTTCTAACTATGGCTACACCTTC,TRBJ1-2,few,TRBV24-1,NA
CSASDRGGDIQYF,TGCAGTGCTTCCGACAGAGGGGGAGACATTCAGTACTTC,TRBJ2-4,NA,TRBV20-1,NA
CSADGGDNQPQHF,TGCAGTGCTGACGGCGGAGACAATCAGCCCCAGCATTTT,TRBJ1-5,few,TRBV20-1,NA
CASSLDSRIYNEQFF,TGTGCCAGCAGCTTAGATAGTCGGATTTACAATGAGCAGTTCTTC,TRBJ2-1,few,TRBV11-2,NA